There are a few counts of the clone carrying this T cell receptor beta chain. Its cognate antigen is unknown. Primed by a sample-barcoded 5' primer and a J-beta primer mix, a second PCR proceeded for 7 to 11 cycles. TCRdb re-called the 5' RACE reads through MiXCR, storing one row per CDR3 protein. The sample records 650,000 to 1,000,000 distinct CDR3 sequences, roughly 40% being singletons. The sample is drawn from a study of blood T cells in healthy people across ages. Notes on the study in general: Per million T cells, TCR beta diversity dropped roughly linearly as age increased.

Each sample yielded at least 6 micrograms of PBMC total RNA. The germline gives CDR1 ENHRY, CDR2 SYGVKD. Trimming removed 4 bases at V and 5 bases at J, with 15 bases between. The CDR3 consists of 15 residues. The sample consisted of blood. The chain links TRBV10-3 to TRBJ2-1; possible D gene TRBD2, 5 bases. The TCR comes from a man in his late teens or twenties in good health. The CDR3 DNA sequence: TGTGCCATCAGTGCCGCCCCCGGGAAAAACAATGAGCAGTTCTTC. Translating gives CAISAAPGKNNEQFF.